What follows are 18 T cell receptor beta chains derived from one specimen sequenced in a study of T cells after yellow fever vaccination. TCRdb analysed the 5' RACE reads with MiXCR anew, one entry per CDR3 protein. This sample carries under 600,000 distinct CDR3 sequences, about a fifth of them seen once, and the ten largest clones take less than 20%. The sequences come from PBMCs, collected around 3 weeks after the first yellow fever vaccination. These receptor sequences come from a man aged 18 to 30 who received the YFV17D yellow fever vaccine.

This chain links TRBV4-3 with TRBJ2-5; D may be TRBD2 (6 bases). Germline V gene sequence: CDR1 LGHNA, CDR2 YSLEER. Trimming pared 3 bases from V and 4 bases from J, leaving 9 bases between. The CDR3 is made up of 13 amino acids. The CDR3 protein is CASSQGDLETQYF. CDR3 in DNA: TGCGCCAGCAGCCAGGGGGACTTAGAGACCCAGTACTTC.

The sample holds a few counts of this clonotype. The V call is TRBV7-3, the J call TRBJ1-1; D possibly corresponds to TRBD1 (6 bases). CDR1 and CDR2 (germline): SGHTA, FQGTGA. The CDR3 is 18 residues long. Trimming pared 1 base from V and 1 base from J, leaving 19 bases between. The CDR3 DNA sequence: TGTGCCAGCAGCTTAATACGCCGACTGGACAGATCGAACACTGAAGCTTTCTTT. Its protein product is CASSLIRRLDRSNTEAFF.

This clonotype was picked up many times. V gene TRBV5-4 combines with J gene TRBJ1-1, with 7 bases identical to TRBD1. CDR1 SGHNT and CDR2 YYREEE come from the germline V gene (reference sequence). CDR3 size: 13 residues. V lost 4 bases to trimming and J lost 2 bases; unmatched junction nucleotides: 2. The CDR3 nucleotides are TGTGCCAGCAGCCGGGACAGCAACACTGAAGCTTTCTTT. Its translation is CASSRDSNTEAFF.

Here the CDR3 reads CASSWGAGSEAFF. As DNA, the CDR3 is TGTGCCAGCAGCTGGGGAGCGGGCTCTGAAGCTTTCTTT. The gene calls are TRBV7-8 and TRBJ1-1; D is undetermined. Germline CDR1 and CDR2: SGHVS and FQNEAQ. Trimming removed 4 bases at V and 6 bases at J, with 12 bases between. This CDR3 comprises 13 residues.

This clonotype was picked up a small number of times. The rearrangement joins TRBV6-1 to TRBJ2-2, with 7 bases identical to TRBD1. The V gene's germline CDR1 is MNHNS and CDR2 SASEGT. This CDR3 is built from 15 residues. The ends lost 6 bases at V and 9 bases at J; junction bases unmatched: 13. The CDR3 sequence is CASRGTVIYLRELFF. The CDR3 DNA reads as TGTGCCAGCAGAGGGACAGTCATATACCTCAGGGAGCTGTTTTTT.

This clonotype turned up a few times. The rearrangement links TRBV18 to TRBJ2-3; no definite D call. Trimming cost V 3 bases and J 5 bases, with 6 bases left between them. CDR1 KGHSH and CDR2 LQKENI come from the germline V gene. The CDR3 covers 12 residues. Here the CDR3 reads CASSPYGDTQYF. For the CDR3, the DNA is TGTGCCAGCTCACCCTATGGAGATACGCAGTATTTT.

This clonotype was detected only a few times. V is TRBV25-1 and J is TRBJ2-7; TRBD1 or TRBD2 may be the D gene (5 bases each). This CDR3 is built from 14 residues. Between the trimmed V and J ends, which lost 3 bases and 4 bases, there was a span of 13 bases. Germline V gene sequence: CDR1 MGHDK, CDR2 SYGVNS. CDR3 in DNA: TGTGCCAGCAGTGAGGCAGGGACCCGGTACGAGCAGTACTTC. This translates into CASSEAGTRYEQYF.

The rearrangement links TRBV4-3 to TRBJ2-3; a possible D gene is TRBD2 (6 bases). Germline assignment: CDR1 LGHNA and CDR2 YSLEER. The CDR3 has 15 residues. V was pared by 5 bases and J by 6 bases, with 18 bases between. The CDR3 bases are TGCGCCAGCAGCTCAACCCGGGACTCCTGGGATACGCAGTATTTT. Protein product: CASSSTRDSWDTQYF.

The rearrangement joins TRBV2 to TRBJ2-1; D might be TRBD2 (5 bases). The CDR3 has 15 residues. Between the trimmed V and J ends, which lost 6 bases and 0 bases, there was a span of 12 bases. Per germline, CDR1 SNHLY and CDR2 FYNNEI. The CDR3 bases are TGTGCCAGCAGGGGAGAATTGAGCTCCTACAATGAGCAGTTCTTC. Its protein product is CASRGELSSYNEQFF.

The V call is TRBV20-1, the J call TRBJ1-6, with 8 bases that match TRBD1. Trimming cost V 1 base and J 1 base; bases outside gene matches: 15. The CDR3 loop spans 20 amino acids. Per germline, CDR1 DFQATT and CDR2 SNEGSKA (reference sequence). The CDR3 spells CSARGPTKDRGISYNSPLHF. The CDR3, as DNA: TGCAGTGCTAGAGGTCCCACAAAAGACAGGGGTATTTCCTATAATTCACCCCTCCACTTT.

This clonotype was observed a few times. This sequence joins TRBV20-1 and TRBJ2-5, with D possibly being TRBD1 or TRBD2 (6 bases each). V lost 2 bases to trimming and J lost 3 bases, with 16 bases between them. This CDR3 region has 15 residues. Germline V gene data show CDR1 as DFQATT and CDR2 as SNEGSKA (reference sequence). The CDR3 region is CSARSRGRVEETQYF. The CDR3 nucleotides are TGCAGTGCTAGATCCCGGGGGCGAGTCGAAGAGACCCAGTACTTC.

V and J are TRBV10-3 and TRBJ2-3; D uncertain. V was shortened by 2 bases and J by 2 bases, with 8 bases between the two germline ends. The CDR3 spans 14 residues. Germline V gene lookup returns CDR1 ENHRY and CDR2 SYGVKD. DNA of the CDR3: TGTGCCATCAGTGAGGGCTTGCACACAGATACGCAGTATTTT. As protein: CAISEGLHTDTQYF.

This clonotype was seen only a few times. V gene TRBV4-3 combines with J gene TRBJ1-6, with TRBD1 identical over 8 bases. Germline CDR1 is LGHNA and CDR2 is YSLEER. The CDR3 spans 18 residues. Trimming took 0 bases from V and 6 from J; bases not matched to a gene: 10. The CDR3 bases are TGCGCCAGCAGCCAAGAAAGATTACAGGGGGTAATTAATTCACCCCTCCACTTT. This gives the protein CASSQERLQGVINSPLHF.

This chain uses TRBV2 with TRBJ1-4; TRBD1 might be the D (6 bases). This CDR3 comprises 14 residues. The germline V gene encodes CDR1 SNHLY and CDR2 FYNNEI. V was pared by 1 base and J by 5 bases, with 8 bases between. The CDR3: CASSEVGGNEKLFF. The CDR3 bases are TGTGCCAGCAGTGAAGTAGGGGGGAATGAAAAACTGTTTTTT.

The chain recombines TRBV21-1 with TRBJ1-4. TRBV21-1 is marked as a pseudogene. The CDR3 runs to 20 residues. The CDR3 spells CASSKAYRIHRDATNEKLFF. The CDR3 coding sequence is TGTGCCAGCAGCAAAGCATACAGAATTCACAGAGATGCAACTAATGAAAAACTGTTTTTT.

This clonotype came up a few times. The V and J genes are TRBV7-2 and TRBJ2-3; TRBD2 matches 10 bases. V trimming: 6 bases; J trimming: 4 bases; junction bases outside the gene matches: 10. Germline V gene data show CDR1 as SGHTA and CDR2 as FQGNSA. The length of the CDR3 is 16 residues. CDR3 in amino acids: CASRVSGGAYSDTQYF. CDR3 nucleotide sequence: TGTGCCAGCAGGGTCAGCGGGGGGGCATACTCAGATACGCAGTATTTT. The whole variable domain, remainder taken from reference TRBV7-2 and TRBJ2-3, is GAGVSQSPSNKVTEKGKDVELRCDPISGHTALYWYRQSLGQGLEFLIYFQGNSAPDKSGLPSDRFSAERTGGSVSTLTIQRTQQEDSAVYLCASRVSGGAYSDTQYFGPGTRLTVL.

In this sample, this clonotype turned up a few times. This rearrangement joins TRBV6-2 or TRBV6-3 to TRBJ1-1; 10 nucleotides agree with TRBD1. From germline, CDR1 is MNHEY and CDR2 SVGEGT. The junction had 6 bases not matched to a gene; V was cut back by 4 bases and J by 1 base. The CDR3 sequence is 16 residues long. The CDR3: CASSSTRQGANTEAFF. CDR3 DNA: TGTGCCAGCAGTTCGACCCGACAGGGGGCGAACACTGAAGCTTTCTTT.

This clonotype was recorded a few times. This chain links TRBV5-1 with TRBJ1-4; D gene unclear. V gave up 0 bases and J gave up 2 bases, with 11 bases separating them. Germline V gene sequence: CDR1 SGHRS, CDR2 YFSETQ. The CDR3 is made up of 16 amino acids. The CDR3 sequence is CASSLGVGHTNEKLFF. CDR3 DNA: TGCGCCAGCAGCTTGGGAGTCGGGCACACTAATGAAAAACTGTTTTTT.